One TCR beta chain is described in this entry. The data are from a study of blood T cell repertoires in COVID-19. The wider study: Samples of COVID-19 (acute and convalescent) were obtained from the United States, Italy and Spain.

Measured with immunoSEQ multiplex PCR; TCRdb has only the in-frame clones, and not every one. Of about 140,000 clones listed, roughly 80% were seen once; the top ten hold 8.6%. The CDR3 runs to 14 residues. The germline CDR1 and CDR2 sequences are GTSNPN and SVGIG (reference sequence). The ends were cut back, 4 bases at V and 6 bases at J, with 18 bases in the middle. The sample comprised peripheral blood. J is TRBJ1-2 and V is TRBV30; TRBD1 might be the D (6 bases). The sequence came from a man aged 45 to 65 with active or convalescent COVID-19. The CDR3 DNA sequence: TGTGCCTGGACCCTCCTCCAGGGGATCGATGGCTACACCTTC. Protein: CAWTLLQGIDGYTF.